Listed below are T cell receptor beta chains from one sample, sequenced in a study of blood T cell repertoires in COVID-19. Sequenced by immunoSEQ multiplex PCR; TCRdb stores in-frame clones only, minus some. Among 100,000 to 150,000 clones listed, roughly 83% were seen once. Sequenced: peripheral blood. The receptors shown here come from a woman in her twenties or thirties who had recovered from COVID-19. Each CDR3 is given without its conserved first and last residue.

TRBJ2-1 13 TRBV7-9 ASSGGTASGDEQF
TRBJ1-2 11 TRBV10-3 AIQTGAARGYT
TRBJ2-1 16 TRBV2 ASIRTSGISEPYNEQF
TRBJ1-2 12 TRBV18 ASSPPTSVFGYT
TRBJ1-1 11 TRBV10-1 ASNDRANTEAF
TRBJ2-1 15 TRBV11-2 ASSLDGRLAGGHEQF
TRBJ2-7 13 TRBV9 ASSPWDSSSYEQY
TRBJ1-2 12 TRBV3-1/TRBV3-2 ASRPTGGAGGYT
TRBJ1-5 11 TRBV6-1 ASSEAQGQPQH
TRBJ1-1 14 TRBV7-2 ASSLTPQTPNTEAF
TRBJ2-2 12 TRBV5-1 ASSLDRGNGELF
TRBJ2-7 11 TRBV3-1/TRBV3-2 ASRATGAYEQY
TRBJ1-4 14 TRBV5-1 ASSPGDSPRWEKLF
TRBJ1-4 12 TRBV7-9 ASSGTANNEKLF
TRBJ2-7 11 TRBV29-1 SVELAGDYEQY
TRBJ1-5 15 TRBV6-1 ASSVIETDEWNQPQH
TRBJ1-2 14 TRBV3-1/TRBV3-2 ASSSVGTGPNYGYT
TRBJ1-1 14 TRBV5-1 ASSFKRGTGYTEAF
TRBJ1-5 11 TRBV9 ASGGDPNQPQH
TRBJ2-7 12 TRBV11-2 ASNKDIGTYEQY
TRBJ2-1 15 TRBV9 ASSPRPGGSAYNEQF
TRBJ2-7 12 TRBV2 ASTTRQSGYEQY
TRBJ2-3 14 TRBV27 ASSYGGTSVSDTQY
TRBJ1-1 16 TRBV14 ASSQVNKGALAASEAF
TRBJ1-6 13 TRBV28 ASSYTGGFDSPLH
TRBJ1-1 11 TRBV11-3 ASSHREDTEAF
TRBJ1-2 12 TRBV3-1/TRBV3-2 ASTDRAENYGYT
TRBJ1-4 12 TRBV19 ASSIGTVNEKLF
TRBJ2-3 15 TRBV6-6 ASGRGSGGSSADTQY
TRBJ2-7 12 TRBV6-6 ASSYSGQGHEQY
TRBJ1-6 11 TRBV12-3/TRBV12-4 ASSGVNNSPLH